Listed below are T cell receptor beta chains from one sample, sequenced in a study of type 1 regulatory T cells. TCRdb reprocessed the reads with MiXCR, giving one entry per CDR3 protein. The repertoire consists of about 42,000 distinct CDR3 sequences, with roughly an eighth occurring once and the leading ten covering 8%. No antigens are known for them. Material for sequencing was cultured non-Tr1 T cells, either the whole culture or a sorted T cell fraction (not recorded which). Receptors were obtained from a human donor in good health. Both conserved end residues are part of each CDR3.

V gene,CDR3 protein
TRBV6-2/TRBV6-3,CASGKTNTEAFF
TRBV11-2,CASSSLGREGYTF
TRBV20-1,CSASGTSGADTQYF
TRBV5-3,CARSSLPAPTGGGRSPLHF
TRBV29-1,CSVTTSGSTGASEQFF
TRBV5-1,CASSLEADSGNTIYF
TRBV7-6,CASSADRGTSGANVLTF
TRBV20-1,CSAPITGNTEAFF
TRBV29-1,CSVEDGLLRGLDYGYTF
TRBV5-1,CASSLDTTNEKLFF
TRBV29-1,CSVEGGRRGYTF
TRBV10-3,CAISESEDTGELFF
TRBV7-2,CASSPGTSGSEQYF
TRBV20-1,CSARGRDGSHEQYF
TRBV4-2,CATPSGLAGGTQYF
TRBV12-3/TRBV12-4,CASSHTGGIRGYTF
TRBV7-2,CASSPGTREQFF
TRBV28,CASSPWTSGNSGNEQFF
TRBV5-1,CASSYHLDRGNEQFF
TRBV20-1,CSAQGLAGASYNEQFF
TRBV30,CAGGTSGAAGGTQYF
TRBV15,CATSREPAYEQYF
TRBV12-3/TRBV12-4,CASSPGGGSRKTQYF
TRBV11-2,CASTSIRIGEQYF
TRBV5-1,CASSSTGTTYNEQFF
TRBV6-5,CASSYDEMTENSGNTIYF
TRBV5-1,CASTRGPENTEAFF
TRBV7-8,CASSPRTSETYNEQFF
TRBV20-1,CSARRAGGNSYEQYF
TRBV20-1,CSANLAGADTQYF
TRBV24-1,CATGESTDTQYF
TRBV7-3,CASSPRRDPSNQPQHF
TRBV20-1,CSVGGVSYEQYF
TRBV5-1,CASSHRDSDYGYTF
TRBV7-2,CASSTGADTQYF
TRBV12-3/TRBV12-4,CASRSGNGGNEQFF
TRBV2,CASGVGEQYF
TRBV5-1,CASSLGSTQETQYF
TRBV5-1,CASSPSFDEQFF
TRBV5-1,CASSLPSIYNEQFF
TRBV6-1,CASESGTATYEQYF
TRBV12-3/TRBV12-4,CASSRMGQGSTDTQYF
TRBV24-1,CATRSSGVTGELFF
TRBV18,CASSPLGGAAGGNTEAFF
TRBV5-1,CASSFQGNGEKLFF